Shown below are 25 T cell receptor beta chains from a single sample sequenced in a study of blood T cell repertoires in COVID-19. Measured with immunoSEQ multiplex PCR; TCRdb has only the in-frame clones, and not every one. Seen here are 490,000 or so clones, roughly 90% observed once, and the top ten hold 1.5% to 2%. The sample was PBMCs or T cells enriched from blood (not recorded which). These receptors all stem from a woman aged 35 to 49 who had recovered from COVID-19.

J is TRBJ2-6 and V is TRBV4-3, with 14 nucleotides matching TRBD2. The length of the CDR3 is 19 residues. Unmatched junction bases numbered 8, after V lost 4 bases and J lost 3 bases. CDR1 LGHNA and CDR2 YSLEER come from the germline V gene. The CDR3 bases are TGCGCCAGCAGCCCTAAGACTAGCGGGAGGGCCGGTGGGGCCAACGTCCTGACTTTC. It is translated as CASSPKTSGRAGGANVLTF.

The J gene is TRBJ2-5, the V gene TRBV20-1; 9 bases line up with TRBD2. The CDR3 totals 15 residues. J lost 1 base, V lost 3 bases, and 6 bases had no gene match. The germline CDR1 and CDR2 sequences are DFQATT and SNEGSKA (reference sequence). Here the CDR3 DNA reads TGCAGTGCTAGTAGGGCTAGCGGGGCCCAAGAGACCCAGTACTTC. It encodes CSASRASGAQETQYF.

V usage is TRBV21-1 and J usage is TRBJ2-7; the table's D call of TRBD1 was not tested on the DNA. TRBV21-1 is marked as a pseudogene. This CDR3 comprises 16 residues. This CDR3 is CASSKFRDRGVHEQYF. In DNA form, the CDR3 reads TGTGCCAGCAGCAAATTCCGGGACAGGGGGGTCCACGAGCAGTACTTC.

V gene TRBV11-2 combines with J gene TRBJ2-5, with D possibly matching TRBD1 (6 bases). The CDR3 covers 15 residues. Trimming took 0 bases from V and 5 from J, leaving 13 bases between them. The germline V gene encodes CDR1 SGHAT and CDR2 FQNNGV. The DNA of the CDR3 is TGTGCCAGCAGCTTAGAAAGGACAGCCCGGGAGACCCAGTACTTC. It yields the protein CASSLERTARETQYF.

The V call is TRBV2, the J call TRBJ1-1; D uncertain. Between the trimmed V and J ends, which lost 6 bases and 10 bases, there was a span of 18 bases. From germline, CDR1 is SNHLY and CDR2 FYNNEI. This CDR3 is built from 13 residues. The CDR3 DNA follows: TGTGCCAGCAGGGAGGAGGGAGGCTTGGGAGCTTTCTTT. Protein sequence: CASREEGGLGAFF.

The chain carries TRBV7-9 and TRBJ1-6, with a weak D call TRBD1 (6 bases). The V gene lost 5 bases and the J gene lost 6 bases, with 11 bases spanning the gap. Germline V CDR1 and CDR2: SEHNR, FQNEAQ (reference sequence). The CDR3 sequence is 14 residues long. CDR3 nucleotide sequence: TGTGCCAGCAGCCCGGACAGTACTAATTCACCCCTCCACTTT. Protein sequence: CASSPDSTNSPLHF. Combining the CDR3 with reference TRBV7-9 and TRBJ1-6 gives the whole variable domain DTGVSQNPRHKITKRGQNVTFRCDPISEHNRLYWYRQTLGQGPEFLTYFQNEAQLEKSRLLSDRFSAERPKGSFSTLEIQRTEQGDSAMYLCASSPDSTNSPLHFGNGTRLTVT.

This sequence joins TRBV9 and TRBJ2-7, with a possible D match to TRBD2 (6 bases). V was trimmed by 0 bases and J by 2 bases, leaving 15 bases between them. The CDR3 is made up of 16 amino acids. Germline loops: CDR1 SGDLS, CDR2 YYNGEE. The CDR3 DNA sequence: TGTGCCAGCAGCGTAGGTCTTGGCGGGATTGCCTACGAGCAGTACTTC. Translated: CASSVGLGGIAYEQYF.

The chain uses TRBV6-5 and TRBJ1-1, with no clear D. Germline assignment: CDR1 MNHEY and CDR2 SVGAGI. The CDR3 extends over 13 amino acids. V lost 8 bases and J lost 10, with 20 bases in between. CDR3 loop: CASEPRGEERAFF. CDR3 nucleotide sequence: TGTGCCAGCGAACCCCGCGGGGAGGAAAGAGCTTTCTTT.

The J gene is TRBJ1-4, the V gene TRBV3-1 (or the pseudogene TRBV3-2), with D maybe TRBD1 (6 bases). The CDR3 is 15 residues long. Germline assignment: CDR1 LGHDT and CDR2 YNNKEL (reference sequence). V was cut by 6 bases and J by 7 bases, with 18 bases left in between. CDR3 loop: CASSYQGNTIEKLFF. Here the CDR3 DNA reads TGTGCCAGCAGTTACCAGGGGAATACAATTGAAAAACTGTTTTTT.

This clone was seen more than once but under ten times. J is TRBJ1-6 and V is TRBV11-2, with D perhaps TRBD1 (6 bases). Germline V gene sequence: CDR1 SGHAT, CDR2 FQNNGV. This CDR3 region has 15 residues. Trimming pared 4 bases from V and 6 bases from J, leaving 13 bases between. The CDR3 DNA is TGTGCCAGCAGCTCCTCCGACAGGTTTAATTCACCCCTCCACTTT. It translates to CASSSSDRFNSPLHF.

The chain carries TRBV18 and TRBJ1-2, with D perhaps matching TRBD1 (6 bases). Germline V lookup: CDR1 KGHSH, CDR2 LQKENI. This CDR3 has 16 amino acids. V was clipped by 1 base and J by 3 bases, with 15 bases between them. CDR3 sequence: CASSPLSGGSDYGYTF. The CDR3 DNA reads as TGTGCCAGCTCACCACTTTCGGGGGGCTCGGACTATGGCTACACCTTC.

CDR3 sequence (DNA): TGTGCCAGTAGTATCGGGAGTACAGGGGCCAGGGAGCTGTTTTTT. Protein sequence: CASSIGSTGARELFF. The V gene is TRBV19, the J gene TRBJ2-2; tentatively, D is TRBD1 (7 bases). Trimming stripped 3 bases from V and 9 bases from J, with 17 bases between. Germline V gene sequence: CDR1 LNHDA, CDR2 SQIVND (reference sequence). The CDR3 has 15 residues.

As for this clone: The junction differs from germline at one of its ends, possibly a read error. The chain recombines TRBV11-3 with TRBJ1-1; TRBD1 agrees at 7 bases. The CDR3 is 15 residues long. Germline CDR1 is SGHNT and CDR2 is YENEEA. In nucleotides, the CDR3 is TGTGCCAGCAGCGTAGAACAGGGGCGTAGCACTGAAGCTTTCTTT. This translates into CASSVEQGRSTEAFF.

The V call is TRBV6-5, the J call TRBJ1-1; no firm D call. Germline V gene data show CDR1 as MNHEY and CDR2 as SVGAGI. This CDR3 contains 13 residues. V was cut by 2 bases and J by 6 bases, with 10 bases left in between. CDR3: CASSYDPTSEAFF. The CDR3 DNA is TGTGCCAGCAGTTACGACCCGACTTCTGAAGCTTTCTTT.

The chain couples TRBV27 to TRBJ1-1, with 7 positions matching TRBD1. There are 13 residues in the CDR3. The V gene's germline CDR1 is MNHEY and CDR2 SMNVEV (reference sequence). Unmatched junction bases numbered 12, after V lost 9 bases and J lost 8 bases. CDR3 in DNA: TGTGCCAGTTCGGTACAGGAGGGGGCCGAAGCTTTCTTT. Its protein is CASSVQEGAEAFF.

This chain joins TRBV24-1 and TRBJ1-2; possibly TRBD1 for D (6 bases). The V gene's germline CDR1 is KGHDR and CDR2 SFDVKD. The ends were cut back, 1 base at V and 5 bases at J, with 13 bases in the middle. The CDR3 spans 15 residues. The CDR3: CATSDFRGTGYGYTF. The CDR3, as DNA: TGTGCCACCAGTGATTTTAGGGGGACCGGGTATGGCTACACCTTC.

The chain recombines TRBV13 with TRBJ2-5; TRBD2 agrees at 8 bases. Trimming cost V 5 bases and J 4 bases; bases outside gene matches: 6. Germline V CDR1 and CDR2: PRHDT, FYEKMQ (reference sequence). This CDR3 comprises 14 residues. CDR3 protein: CASSLLAAPETQYF. DNA for the CDR3: TGTGCCAGCAGCCTACTAGCGGCCCCAGAGACCCAGTACTTC.

The chain is built from TRBV24-1 and TRBJ2-1; 7 bases align to TRBD1. The V segment lost 1 base and the J segment 8 bases; nucleotides outside the gene matches: 10. Germline lookup yields CDR1 KGHDR and CDR2 SFDVKD. The CDR3 length is 16 residues. The CDR3 DNA reads as TGTGCCACCAGTGATTTTGAGGGGGCGAAGGTCCATGAGCAGTTCTTC. Its protein is CATSDFEGAKVHEQFF.

The chain uses TRBV6-5 and TRBJ1-1; 8 bases are a match to TRBD1. The CDR3 contains 16 residues. CDR1 MNHEY and CDR2 SVGAGI come from the germline V gene. With 2 bases clipped from V and 1 base from J, the junction kept 6 bases outside the gene matches. Here the CDR3 reads CASSYGLQGANTEAFF. For the CDR3, the DNA is TGTGCCAGCAGTTACGGTCTTCAGGGGGCGAACACTGAAGCTTTCTTT.

The V and J genes are TRBV5-6 and TRBJ1-1; no clear D gene. Trimming stripped 5 bases from V and 4 bases from J, with 15 bases between. CDR3 length equals 14 residues. Germline loops: CDR1 SGHDT, CDR2 YYEEEE. This CDR3 reads CASSSRRESTEAFF. CDR3 sequence (DNA): TGTGCCAGCAGTTCAAGGAGAGAGAGCACTGAAGCTTTCTTT.

V usage is TRBV6-2 or TRBV6-3 and J usage is TRBJ2-1; a possible D gene is TRBD2 (5 bases). The CDR3 is made up of 13 amino acids. Deletions cut 2 bases from V and 8 bases from J, with 10 bases between. Germline assignment: CDR1 MNHEY and CDR2 SVGEGT. The CDR3 loop reads CASSYNLAYEQFF. CDR3 DNA sequence: TGTGCCAGCAGTTACAATCTAGCCTATGAGCAGTTCTTC.

This sequence joins TRBV2 and TRBJ2-7, with 7 bases that match TRBD1. Unmatched junction bases numbered 2, after V lost 6 bases and J lost 0 bases. In germline, CDR1 is SNHLY, CDR2 FYNNEI. There are 13 residues in the CDR3. CDR3 amino acids: CASRGDSSYEQYF. The CDR3 DNA reads TGTGCCAGCAGGGGGGACAGCTCCTACGAGCAGTACTTC.

The chain combines TRBV7-9 with TRBJ1-1, with D possibly matching TRBD1 (5 bases). The V gene lost 4 bases and the J gene lost 5 bases, with 14 bases spanning the gap. Germline CDR1 reads SEHNR; CDR2 reads FQNEAQ (reference sequence). The CDR3 extends over 14 amino acids. The CDR3 sequence: CASSSVGRGTEAFF. The CDR3 coding sequence is TGTGCCAGCAGCTCTGTTGGACGGGGGACTGAAGCTTTCTTT.

The chain employs TRBV29-1 and TRBJ1-1; tentative D call: TRBD1 (5 bases). Germline CDR1 reads SQVTM; CDR2 reads ANQGSEA. The CDR3 is 15 residues long. V shed 4 bases and J shed 1 base, with 16 bases lying between them. Written as DNA, the CDR3 is TGCAGCGTTGGGCACGGGGGGTCCTGGAACACTGAAGCTTTCTTT. This encodes CSVGHGGSWNTEAFF.

This chain's CDR3 is CAISEWGVQPQHF. In nucleotides, the CDR3 is TGTGCCATCAGTGAATGGGGGGTTCAGCCCCAGCATTTT. The gene calls are TRBV10-3 and TRBJ1-5, with D possibly being TRBD1 (5 bases). The V gene's germline CDR1 is ENHRY and CDR2 SYGVKD. Trimming removed 3 bases at V and 6 bases at J, with 9 bases between. The CDR3 is 13 residues long.